This T cell receptor beta chain is from a study of blood T cell repertoires in COVID-19 (dated by TCRdb to about 2020). Background for the entire study: The collaborator samples originated in the United States, Italy and Spain and spanned the acute and convalescent phases of COVID-19. The material from the prospective study consisted of cDNA or gDNA derived from T cells, B-cell-depleted T cells, or PBMCs. Subjects who had been exposed to COVID-19, were actively infected with it, or had recovered from it provided the deeply sampled blood TCRbeta repertoires that made up the dataset. A freely available public database, intended as a resource for researchers studying the immune response to SARS-CoV-2, is where the repertoires were released. The samples were drawn from two sources: the first 160 participants of the ongoing ImmuneRACE study, and 1,254 subjects contributed by 6 global collaborators. Nearly every sample came with metadata listing a de-identified subject ID, COVID-19 status, age in years and sex. Where available, HLA class I and class II types were obtained from metadata supplied by the sample provider rather than from assay-based typing. What the study reported, not specific to this receptor: How much clinical and demographic metadata was included differed by source and by participant, and the metadata was provided uncurated.

One collaborating source in Seattle enrolled patients during active infection and followed them longitudinally through the course of disease. Each collaborating institution followed its own protocols to collect whole blood in K2EDTA tubes. For TCRbeta analysis, collaborators shipped samples as frozen whole blood, isolated PBMCs, or DNA extracted from either of those sample types. The germline V gene (reference sequence) provides CDR1 SGHNT and CDR2 YYREEE. V and J are truncated by 2 bases and 8 bases respectively, leaving an intervening sequence of 7 bases. Including cysteine and phenylalanine, the CDR3 has 12 amino acids. Only the CDR3 part of the read is kept: 36 bases, read in frame from the first base. A remark on this clone: Its antigen target is currently unknown. The sample holds no much larger clone one base away, and base qualities are not on file.

The immunoSEQ Assay, a bias-controlled multiplex PCR, was used to amplify TCRbeta CDR3 regions from genomic DNA. The published analysis was carried out like this. Within the assay, amplification of reference gene primers was used to estimate how many nucleated cells each sample contained. To quantify the absolute abundance of each unique TCRbeta CDR3 rearrangement, sequence reads were collapsed and filtered. For each sample, productive Simpson clonality was calculated as the square root of Simpson's diversity index across productive rearrangements. In TCRdb, the immuneACCESS table is reduced to in-frame sequences with V and J assigned. These tables do not hold every clone; where another copy was compared, an unresolved V gene accounts for under half, and the others remain unexplained. D and trimming come from the DNA, and the V and J calls and clone size come from that table. This sample lists roughly 230,000 clones; 80% to 90% were detected once. The ten largest clones capture 8% to 11% of the sample.

Sample: peripheral blood. This clonotype originated in a woman older than 75 with COVID-19, enrolled during active disease. The chain links TRBV5-4 with TRBJ2-2, and the D gene may be TRBD2, 6 bases matching. The DNA reads TGTGCCAGCAGCTTCGGGGGTGGGGAGCTGTTTTTT. Its translation is CASSFGGGELFF.